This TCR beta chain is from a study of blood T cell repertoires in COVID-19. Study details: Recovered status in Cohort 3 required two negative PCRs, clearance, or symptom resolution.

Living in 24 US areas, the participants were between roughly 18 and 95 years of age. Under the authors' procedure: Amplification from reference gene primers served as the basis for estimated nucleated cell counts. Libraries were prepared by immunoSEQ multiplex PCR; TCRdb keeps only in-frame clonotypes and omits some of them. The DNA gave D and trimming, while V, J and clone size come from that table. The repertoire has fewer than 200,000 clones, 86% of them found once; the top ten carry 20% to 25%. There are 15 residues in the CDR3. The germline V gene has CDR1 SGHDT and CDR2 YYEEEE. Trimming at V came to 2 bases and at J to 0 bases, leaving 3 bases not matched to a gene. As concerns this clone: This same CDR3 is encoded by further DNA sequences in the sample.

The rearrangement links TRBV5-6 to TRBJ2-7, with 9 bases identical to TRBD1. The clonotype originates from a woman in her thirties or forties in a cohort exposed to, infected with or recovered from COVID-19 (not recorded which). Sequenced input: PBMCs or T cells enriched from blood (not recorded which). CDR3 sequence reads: CASSLGQGSSYEQYF. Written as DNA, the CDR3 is TGTGCCAGCAGCTTAGGACAGGGGAGCTCCTACGAGCAGTACTTC.